The 14 T cell receptor beta chains given below trace back to one sample, sequenced in a study of blood T cell repertoires in COVID-19. The table came from immunoSEQ multiplex PCR; TCRdb's copy has only in-frame clones and leaves some out. The sample yields under 130,000 clones, roughly nine tenths seen once. Sequenced material: peripheral blood. These receptors were collected from an elderly woman in a cohort sampled during active COVID-19.

The CDR3 here is CASRGSGGRYNEQFF. CDR3 coding DNA: TGCGCCAGCCGCGGCAGCGGGGGTCGATACAATGAGCAGTTCTTC. J is TRBJ2-1 and V is TRBV10-2; 8 bases are shared with TRBD2. This CDR3 is built from 15 residues. Germline V gene sequence: CDR1 WSHSY, CDR2 SAAADI. V lost 8 bases and J lost 4; bases outside the gene matches: 10.

The chain employs TRBV27 and TRBJ2-1, with 10 positions matching TRBD2. This CDR3 spans 15 amino acids. CDR1 and CDR2 (germline): MNHEY, SMNVEV (reference sequence). V dropped 6 bases and J dropped 0; count of bases not matched to a gene: 2. CDR3 protein: CASRPSGSSYNEQFF. DNA of the CDR3: TGTGCCAGCAGGCCTAGCGGGAGCTCCTACAATGAGCAGTTCTTC.

J is TRBJ1-2 and V is TRBV5-6; tentative D call: TRBD1 (5 bases). Trimming pared 3 bases from V and 2 bases from J, leaving 14 bases between. This CDR3 is 15 amino acids long. Germline CDR1 is SGHDT and CDR2 is YYEEEE. The CDR3 reads CASSYWMAGNYGYTF. Written as DNA, the CDR3 is TGTGCCAGCAGCTATTGGATGGCAGGGAACTATGGCTACACCTTC. The whole variable domain, remainder taken from reference TRBV5-6 and TRBJ1-2, is DAGVTQSPTHLIKTRGQQVTLRCSPKSGHDTVSWYQQALGQGPQFIFQYYEEEERQRGNFPDRFSGHQFPNYSSELNVNALLLGDSALYLCASSYWMAGNYGYTFGSGTRLTVV.

The rearrangement links TRBV5-4 to TRBJ2-1; D is possibly TRBD1 (5 bases). In germline, CDR1 is SGHNT, CDR2 YYREEE (reference sequence). The CDR3 covers 15 residues. V lost 0 bases and J 7 bases, leaving 14 bases between the germline ends. As DNA, the CDR3 is TGTGCCAGCAGCTTGGGAGGCAGGGCGGAGAATGAGCAGTTCTTC. It translates to CASSLGGRAENEQFF.

The rearrangement links TRBV18 to TRBJ2-3; TRBD1 aligns across 7 bases. Germline trimming cut 0 bases from V and 2 bases from J; bases unmatched to any gene: 5. Looked up from germline, CDR1 is KGHSH and CDR2 is LQKENI. The CDR3 consists of 16 residues. CDR3 in amino acids: CASSPPLGTATDTQYF. The CDR3 bases are TGTGCCAGCTCACCACCGTTGGGGACAGCCACAGATACGCAGTATTTT.

This clone was recorded once. The rearrangement uses TRBV5-4 and TRBJ2-3; 7 bases are shared with TRBD2. V lost 0 bases and J lost 5; bases outside the gene matches: 9. Germline-derived CDR1 and CDR2 are SGHNT and YYREEE (reference sequence). This CDR3 contains 16 residues. The CDR3 spells CASSLESGKVGDTQYF. CDR3 coding DNA: TGTGCCAGCAGCTTGGAAAGCGGGAAGGTAGGAGATACGCAGTATTTT.

The chain joins TRBV27 to TRBJ2-1; 8 bases are shared with TRBD1. The CDR3 loop spans 16 amino acids. After removal of 3 bases from V and 1 base from J, the junction contained 5 bases not matched to a gene. Germline V lookup: CDR1 MNHEY, CDR2 SMNVEV (reference sequence). CDR3: CASSFGDRPSYNEQFF. In DNA form, the CDR3 reads TGTGCCAGCAGTTTTGGGGACAGGCCTTCCTACAATGAGCAGTTCTTC.

This sequence joins TRBV10-2 and TRBJ2-5; tentative D call: TRBD2 (5 bases). Germline CDR1 is WSHSY and CDR2 is SAAADI. The V gene lost 2 bases and the J gene lost 1 base, with 8 bases spanning the gap. The CDR3 totals 14 residues. CDR3 in amino acids: CASSEPGVQETQYF. Written as DNA, the CDR3 is TGCGCCAGCAGTGAGCCCGGGGTCCAAGAGACCCAGTACTTC.

V and J are TRBV12-3 or TRBV12-4 and TRBJ2-7, with a possible D match to TRBD2 (5 bases). This CDR3 has 13 amino acids. Trimming shortened V by 5 bases and J by 0 bases, and 8 bases separated the two germline ends. The CDR3 bases are TGTGCCAGCAGTAGTAGCGACTCCTACGAGCAGTACTTC. This gives the protein CASSSSDSYEQYF.

This sequence joins TRBV2 and TRBJ2-2, with D unclear. V dropped 6 bases and J dropped 6 bases, with 11 bases sitting between them. The CDR3 length is 13 residues. Looked up from germline, CDR1 is SNHLY and CDR2 is FYNNEI. The CDR3 is CASRTRGPGELFF. The CDR3 coding sequence is TGTGCCAGCAGAACCAGAGGCCCCGGGGAGCTGTTTTTT.

The chain carries TRBV5-4 and TRBJ1-1, with D maybe TRBD1 (5 bases). V lost 4 bases, J lost 4 bases, and 23 bases lay in between. Germline V CDR1 and CDR2: SGHNT, YYREEE (reference sequence). The CDR3 consists of 17 residues. CDR3 residues: CASSVGTERGGGTEAFF. Here the CDR3 DNA reads TGTGCCAGCAGCGTGGGGACGGAGCGTGGGGGGGGCACTGAAGCTTTCTTT.

The chain uses TRBV28 and TRBJ1-1; 7 bases align to TRBD1. Per germline, CDR1 MDHEN and CDR2 SYDVKM. V lost 4 bases to trimming and J lost 11 bases; unmatched junction nucleotides: 4. The CDR3 loop spans 11 amino acids. This CDR3 reads CASSSLDRAFF. CDR3 nucleotide sequence: TGTGCCAGCAGTTCCTTGGACAGGGCTTTCTTT.

The rearrangement links TRBV3-1 (or the pseudogene TRBV3-2) to TRBJ2-7; possible D gene TRBD1, 5 bases. This CDR3 contains 14 residues. Germline V gene lookup returns CDR1 LGHDT and CDR2 YNNKEL (reference sequence). V dropped 0 bases and J dropped 0 bases, with 6 bases sitting between them. The CDR3 DNA follows: TGTGCCAGCAGCCAAGAAACAGGCTCCTACGAGCAGTACTTC. Encoded protein: CASSQETGSYEQYF.

The rearrangement links TRBV3-1 (or the pseudogene TRBV3-2) to TRBJ2-7; 13 bases fit TRBD2. The CDR3 runs 16 residues. The V segment lost 3 bases and the J segment 5 bases; nucleotides outside the gene matches: 7. Germline CDR1 is LGHDT and CDR2 is YNNKEL (reference sequence). The CDR3: CASSQGLAGLPHEQYF. The CDR3 nucleotides are TGTGCCAGCAGCCAGGGACTAGCGGGACTTCCCCACGAGCAGTACTTC.